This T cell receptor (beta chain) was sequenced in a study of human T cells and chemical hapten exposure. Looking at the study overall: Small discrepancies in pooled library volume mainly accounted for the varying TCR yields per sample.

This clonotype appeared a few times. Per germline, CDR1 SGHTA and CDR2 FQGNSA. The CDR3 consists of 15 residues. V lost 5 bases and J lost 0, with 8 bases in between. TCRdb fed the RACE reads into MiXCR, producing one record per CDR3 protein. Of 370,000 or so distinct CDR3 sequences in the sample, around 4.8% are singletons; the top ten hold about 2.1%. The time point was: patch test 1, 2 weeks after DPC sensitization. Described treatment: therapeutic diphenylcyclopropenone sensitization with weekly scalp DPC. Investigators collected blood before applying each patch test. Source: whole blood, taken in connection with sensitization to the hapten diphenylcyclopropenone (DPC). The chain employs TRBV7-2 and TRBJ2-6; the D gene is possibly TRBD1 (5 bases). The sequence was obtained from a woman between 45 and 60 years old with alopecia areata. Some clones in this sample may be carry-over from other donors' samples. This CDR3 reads CASSRQFSGANVLTF. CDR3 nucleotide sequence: TGTGCCAGCAGCCGACAGTTCTCTGGGGCCAACGTCCTGACTTTC.